The 29 T cell receptor beta chains in this list originate from one sample, sequenced in a study of T cell responses to AZD1222 COVID-19 vaccine. Assay used: immunoSEQ multiplex PCR; TCRdb lists only in-frame clones, some missing. This table has 70,000 to 90,000 clones, under 90% appearing once. Sequencing used peripheral blood, obtained on day 0 of AZD1222 vaccination. The source of these receptors is an adult in good health.

This chain links TRBV6-2 or TRBV6-3 with TRBJ2-5; D unclear. V was trimmed by 3 bases and J by 5 bases, leaving 4 bases between them. CDR1 is MNHEY and CDR2 is SVGEGT in the germline V gene. CDR3 length equals 11 residues. CDR3 DNA sequence: TGTGCCAGCAGTTATTCGGAGACCCAGTACTTC. Its translation: CASSYSETQYF.

The V call is TRBV29-1, the J call TRBJ1-3; possible D gene TRBD1, 5 bases. This CDR3 has 15 residues. The germline V gene encodes CDR1 SQVTM and CDR2 ANQGSEA. V shed 6 bases and J shed 0 bases, with 15 bases lying between them. The chain's CDR3 is CSVVQASNSGNTIYF. CDR3 DNA sequence: TGCAGCGTCGTACAGGCTTCCAACTCTGGAAACACCATATATTTT.

This sequence joins TRBV30 and TRBJ1-5; D ambiguous. From germline, CDR1 is GTSNPN and CDR2 SVGIG (reference sequence). CDR3 size: 16 residues. V was cut by 3 bases and J by 5 bases, with 20 bases left in between. Written as DNA, the CDR3 is TGTGCCTGGAGGACGAAAAGGGCGCTCGGGGATCAGCCCCAGCATTTT. As protein: CAWRTKRALGDQPQHF.

The genes are TRBV19 and TRBJ1-5; D uncertain. The CDR3 length is 19 residues. Germline CDR1 reads LNHDA; CDR2 reads SQIVND (reference sequence). Trimming left V 0 bases short and J 0 bases short, with 18 bases between. The DNA of the CDR3 is TGTGCCAGTAGTATAGATTTGGTGTGGGGAGAATCTAGCAATCAGCCCCAGCATTTT. Amino acids: CASSIDLVWGESSNQPQHF. Full variable domain (rest looked up from reference TRBV19 and TRBJ1-5): DGGITQSPKYLFRKEGQNVTLSCEQNLNHDAMYWYRQDPGQGLRLIYYSQIVNDFQKGDIAEGYSVSREKKESFPLTVTSAQKNPTAFYLCASSIDLVWGESSNQPQHFGDGTRLSIL.

The V gene is TRBV5-1, the J gene TRBJ2-7; TRBD2 matches 8 bases. Germline trimming cut 4 bases from V and 5 bases from J; bases unmatched to any gene: 14. CDR3 length equals 16 residues. Germline CDR1 and CDR2: SGHRS and YFSETQ. The CDR3 protein is CASSQLPSSGSDEQYF. The CDR3, as DNA: TGCGCCAGCAGCCAACTGCCCTCCAGCGGGAGTGACGAGCAGTACTTC.

This chain uses TRBV10-2 with TRBJ2-6, with D perhaps TRBD1 or TRBD2 (5 bases each). Trimming cost V 4 bases and J 4 bases, with 20 bases left between them. CDR1 WSHSY and CDR2 SAAADI come from the germline V gene. The length of the CDR3 is 18 residues. The CDR3 DNA sequence: TGCGCCAGCAGTGTAGTCGGGGCCCCCCGGATAGGGGCCAACGTCCTGACTTTC. Translating gives CASSVVGAPRIGANVLTF.

A few counts support this clone. This sequence joins TRBV6-5 and TRBJ2-7; a weak D match, TRBD2 (5 bases). Trimming cost V 5 bases and J 2 bases, with 13 bases left between them. CDR1 and CDR2 from the germline V gene are MNHEY and SVGAGI. This CDR3 has 14 residues. The CDR3 sequence: CASSTLGDTYEQYF. The CDR3 nucleotides are TGTGCCAGCAGTACACTCGGGGATACCTACGAGCAGTACTTC.

The rearrangement links TRBV6-5 to TRBJ1-2; the D gene is possibly TRBD1 (5 bases). The V and J ends lost 2 bases and 2 bases respectively, with 9 bases between them. This CDR3 contains 14 residues. Germline V gene sequence: CDR1 MNHEY, CDR2 SVGAGI. The CDR3 is CASSYRGSNYGYTF. The DNA for the CDR3 is TGTGCCAGCAGTTACCGGGGGTCCAACTATGGCTACACCTTC.

The chain uses TRBV6-2 or TRBV6-3 and TRBJ2-7, with unresolved D. CDR1 and CDR2 from the germline V gene are MNHEY and SVGEGT. The CDR3 sequence is 16 residues long. Trimming left V 2 bases short and J 3 bases short, with 17 bases between. The CDR3 sequence: CASSYEVRAPNYEQYF. The CDR3 DNA is TGTGCCAGCAGTTACGAAGTCCGTGCTCCAAACTACGAGCAGTACTTC.

The chain carries TRBV10-1 and TRBJ2-7; 8 positions match TRBD2. The germline CDR1 and CDR2 sequences are WNHNN and SYGVQD (reference sequence). Trimming at V came to 2 bases and at J to 8 bases, leaving 11 bases not matched to a gene. This CDR3 is built from 15 residues. The CDR3 loop is CASSEEGLDLGKQYF. In DNA form, the CDR3 reads TGCGCCAGCAGTGAGGAGGGACTAGACTTAGGCAAGCAGTACTTC.

V and J are TRBV27 and TRBJ2-1; the D gene is possibly TRBD1 (5 bases). The ends were cut back, 5 bases at V and 0 bases at J, with 11 bases in the middle. Germline CDR1 reads MNHEY; CDR2 reads SMNVEV (reference sequence). The CDR3 covers 15 residues. The CDR3: CASSRGSLSYNEQFF. In nucleotides, the CDR3 is TGTGCCAGCAGTAGGGGCTCGCTCTCCTACAATGAGCAGTTCTTC.

The V call is TRBV19, the J call TRBJ1-5; the match to TRBD1 covers 7 bases. Germline CDR1 LNHDA, CDR2 SQIVND (reference sequence). J gave up 2 bases and V 6 bases, and 4 bases lay outside the gene matches. The length of the CDR3 is 14 residues. CDR3 DNA sequence: TGTGCCAGTAGCTCTACAGGGGGCAATCAGCCCCAGCATTTT. The encoded protein is CASSSTGGNQPQHF.

The chain links TRBV5-1 to TRBJ2-5, with D tentatively TRBD2 (6 bases). Per germline, CDR1 SGHRS and CDR2 YFSETQ. The CDR3 has 15 residues. Trimming removed 4 bases at V and 5 bases at J, with 18 bases between. DNA for the CDR3: TGCGCCAGCAGCCGGGGGACCGGGACTTTTGAGACCCAGTACTTC. This translates into CASSRGTGTFETQYF. The full variable domain, rest sourced from reference TRBV5-1 and TRBJ2-5, is KAGVTQTPRYLIKTRGQQVTLSCSPISGHRSVSWYQQTPGQGLQFLFEYFSETQRNKGNFPGRFSGRQFSNSRSEMNVSTLELGDSALYLCASSRGTGTFETQYFGPGTRLLVL.

This chain uses TRBV9 with TRBJ1-2; unclear D gene. Trimming took off 2 bases at V and 7 bases at J, with 18 bases between the two ends. Germline V gene sequence: CDR1 SGDLS, CDR2 YYNGEE. CDR3 size: 15 residues. This chain's CDR3 is CASSVVSEVVGGYTF. CDR3 coding DNA: TGTGCCAGCAGCGTTGTGTCCGAAGTAGTAGGTGGCTACACCTTC.

The rearrangement uses TRBV4-3 and TRBJ2-1; no clear D. From germline, CDR1 is LGHNA and CDR2 YSLEER. The CDR3 runs to 14 residues. V lost 0 bases, J lost 4 bases, and 7 bases lay in between. In DNA, the CDR3 is TGCGCCAGCAGCCAAGATTTAGAGTACAATGAGCAGTTCTTC. Its translation is CASSQDLEYNEQFF.

This chain uses TRBV13 with TRBJ1-3; weak D call: TRBD1 (5 bases). Germline CDR1 is PRHDT and CDR2 is FYEKMQ (reference sequence). V gave up 1 base and J gave up 0 bases, with 7 bases separating them. The CDR3 has 15 residues. CDR3 nucleotides: TGTGCCAGCAGCTTAGATGGGGGCTCTGGAAACACCATATATTTT. Protein product: CASSLDGGSGNTIYF.

V is TRBV7-9 and J is TRBJ2-3, with 12 nucleotides matching TRBD2. With 3 bases clipped from V and 7 bases from J, the junction kept 8 bases outside the gene matches. This CDR3 region has 16 residues. The germline CDR1 and CDR2 sequences are SEHNR and FQNEAQ (reference sequence). The CDR3 spells CASSFLAGGPVNTQYF. CDR3 nucleotide sequence: TGTGCCAGCAGCTTCCTAGCGGGGGGGCCCGTGAATACGCAGTATTTT.

This chain uses TRBV18 with TRBJ1-1; no definite D call. CDR3 size: 12 residues. Germline CDR1 and CDR2: KGHSH and LQKENI. The ends were cut back, 6 bases at V and 0 bases at J, with 5 bases in the middle. The CDR3 sequence: CASSRMNTEAFF. The CDR3 region has the DNA TGTGCCAGCTCCCGAATGAACACTGAAGCTTTCTTT.

CDR3 in amino acids: CASSLGSASYEQYF. CDR3 nucleotide sequence: TGTGCCAGCAGCCTGGGTTCGGCCTCCTACGAGCAGTACTTC. This chain connects TRBV11-1 to TRBJ2-7; D gene ambiguous. V shed 5 bases and J shed 0 bases, with 11 bases lying between them. Germline CDR1 and CDR2: SGHAT and FQDESV (reference sequence). CDR3 size: 14 residues.

The gene calls are TRBV2 and TRBJ1-3, with no clear D. Germline CDR1 and CDR2: SNHLY and FYNNEI. The CDR3 extends over 13 amino acids. Trimming left V 7 bases short and J 0 bases short, with 7 bases between. DNA for the CDR3: TGTGCCAGCACCGGGCTCTCTGGAAACACCATATATTTT. Translated: CASTGLSGNTIYF.

This chain uses TRBV4-2 with TRBJ1-4, with 7 nucleotides matching TRBD1. The J segment lost 1 base and the V segment lost 2 bases, leaving 4 bases of the junction unmatched. The CDR3 runs 16 residues. The germline V gene has CDR1 LGHNA and CDR2 YNFKEQ. The CDR3 region has the DNA TGTGCCAGCAGCCAAAGTCCAGGGGGAACTAATGAAAAACTGTTTTTT. Protein product: CASSQSPGGTNEKLFF.

This clone appeared a single time. The chain joins TRBV30 to TRBJ2-7; D unclear. With 1 base removed from V and 0 bases from J, the gap between germline ends came to 4 bases. The CDR3 runs 12 residues. The germline V gene encodes CDR1 GTSNPN and CDR2 SVGIG (reference sequence). The CDR3 loop is CAWSGGSYEQYF. The CDR3 coding sequence is TGTGCCTGGAGTGGCGGCTCCTACGAGCAGTACTTC.

The CDR3: CASSPPAGTANTEAFF. The CDR3 DNA is TGCGCCAGCAGTCCCCCGGCGGGGACAGCGAACACTGAAGCTTTCTTT. The rearrangement uses TRBV23-1 and TRBJ1-1; TRBD1 aligns across 7 bases. TRBV23-1 is marked as an open reading frame, function uncertain. V lost 4 bases, J lost 1 base, and 9 bases stayed unmatched. This CDR3 is 16 amino acids long.

The rearrangement joins TRBV6-2 or TRBV6-3 to TRBJ1-1; D might be TRBD1 (5 bases). Germline CDR1 and CDR2: MNHEY and SVGEGT. The CDR3 extends over 13 amino acids. The V gene lost 5 bases and the J gene lost 5 bases, with 12 bases spanning the gap. The CDR3 DNA is TGTGCCAGCAGTCTCAGGGTTGGAACTGAAGCTTTCTTT. Protein sequence: CASSLRVGTEAFF.

V usage is TRBV25-1 and J usage is TRBJ2-2, with 8 positions matching TRBD2. This CDR3 has 16 amino acids. Germline loops: CDR1 MGHDK, CDR2 SYGVNS. With 8 bases clipped from V and 2 bases from J, the junction kept 10 bases outside the gene matches. The CDR3 sequence: CASEPAGTSNTGELFF. DNA for the CDR3: TGTGCCAGCGAACCAGCCGGGACTAGTAACACCGGGGAGCTGTTTTTT.

The chain uses TRBV7-9 and TRBJ1-2; D call uncertain. Trimming stripped 5 bases from V and 5 bases from J, with 6 bases between. The CDR3 is 11 amino acids. CDR1 SEHNR and CDR2 FQNEAQ come from the germline V gene (reference sequence). CDR3: CASSPGYGYTF. Written as DNA, the CDR3 is TGTGCCAGCAGCCCGGGTTATGGCTACACCTTC.

This clone is a singleton in its sample. The J gene is TRBJ1-1, the V gene TRBV19; D perhaps matches TRBD1 (6 bases). CDR1 and CDR2 from the germline V gene are LNHDA and SQIVND (reference sequence). The V and J ends lost 5 bases and 3 bases respectively, with 13 bases between them. This CDR3 has 14 amino acids. CDR3 DNA: TGTGCCAGTAGTGGGCGAGGGGGAGACACTGAAGCTTTCTTT. It translates to CASSGRGGDTEAFF.

This sequence joins TRBV5-1 and TRBJ1-1, with D unclear. Germline CDR1 is SGHRS and CDR2 is YFSETQ. V was cut by 0 bases and J by 0 bases, with 6 bases left in between. This CDR3 is built from 14 residues. The CDR3 sequence: CASSLGALNTEAFF. The CDR3 region has the DNA TGCGCCAGCAGCTTGGGGGCCTTGAACACTGAAGCTTTCTTT.

This clone was recorded only once. V gene TRBV5-1 combines with J gene TRBJ1-2, with D tentatively TRBD1 (6 bases). The CDR3 spans 14 residues. The germline gives CDR1 SGHRS, CDR2 YFSETQ. V was pared by 6 bases and J by 4 bases, with 16 bases between. In nucleotides, the CDR3 is TGCGCCAGCAAGGAATATAAAGGGGGCTATGGCTACACCTTC. Amino acid sequence: CASKEYKGGYGYTF.